The 21 T cell receptor beta chains given below trace back to one sample, sequenced in a study of naive and memory T cell subsets. Ligated cDNA underwent four rounds of PCR with nested alpha and beta constant region primers and SP2. One entry per CDR3 protein results from TCRdb running MiXCR on the UMI-ligation and nested PCR reads. The table lists 40,000 or so distinct CDR3 sequences, about 11% of them singletons. The treatment denotes: skin biopsy from PPD injection site in Mantoux-positive individual. A UMI-containing oligonucleotide was joined by 3' ligation to the TCR cDNA template. The input for sequencing was skin, taken from a tuberculin skin test site. The source is an adult in good health.

This sequence joins TRBV6-5 and TRBJ1-5; D is possibly TRBD1 (6 bases). Germline-derived CDR1 and CDR2 are MNHEY and SVGAGI. Trimming pared 2 bases from V and 4 bases from J, leaving 12 bases between. CDR3 length: 15 residues. The CDR3 region has the DNA TGTGCCAGCAGTTACGGAACAGGGTGTAATCAGCCCCAGCATTTT. This sequence encodes CASSYGTGCNQPQHF.

V gene TRBV20-1 combines with J gene TRBJ2-7; no firm D call. Germline assignment: CDR1 DFQATT and CDR2 SNEGSKA (reference sequence). Trimming stripped 3 bases from V and 2 bases from J, with 14 bases between. This CDR3 has 14 residues. The CDR3 reads CSARDGSLTYEQYF. The CDR3 DNA sequence: TGCAGTGCTAGGGACGGTTCCCTTACCTACGAGCAGTACTTC.

This clonotype was picked up many times. This sequence joins TRBV6-6 and TRBJ1-1; 8 positions agree with TRBD1. The ends lost 8 bases at V and 1 base at J; junction bases unmatched: 9. CDR1 MNHNY and CDR2 SVGAGI come from the germline V gene (reference sequence). CDR3 length equals 15 residues. This CDR3 reads CASSNQGAGNTEAFF. For the CDR3, the DNA is TGTGCCAGCTCGAACCAGGGGGCAGGGAACACTGAAGCTTTCTTT.

In its sample, this clonotype ranks as medium-sized. The chain joins TRBV5-1 to TRBJ2-2; unclear D gene. V gave up 4 bases and J gave up 7 bases, with 11 bases separating them. CDR3 length: 13 amino acids. Per germline, CDR1 SGHRS and CDR2 YFSETQ. In DNA form, the CDR3 reads TGCGCCAGCAGCCAAGAAGGAGTCGGGGAGCTGTTTTTT. The encoded protein is CASSQEGVGELFF. Together with reference TRBV5-1 and TRBJ2-2, the CDR3 gives the full variable domain: KAGVTQTPRYLIKTRGQQVTLSCSPISGHRSVSWYQQTPGQGLQFLFEYFSETQRNKGNFPGRFSGRQFSNSRSEMNVSTLELGDSALYLCASSQEGVGELFFGEGSRLTVL.

Of note for this clonotype: A much larger clone lies a single base off, so this may be a read error. This sequence joins TRBV12-3 or TRBV12-4 and TRBJ2-5; no clear D. The CDR3 is 12 amino acids. Trimming took off 5 bases at V and 12 bases at J, with 16 bases between the two ends. The CDR3 region has the DNA TGTGCCAGCAGTCTCCAGACACCACAAGAGTACTTC. This gives the protein CASSLQTPQEYF.

The chain is built from TRBV6-6 and TRBJ1-4; unclear D gene. The CDR3 length is 15 residues. V was clipped by 2 bases and J by 5 bases, with 12 bases between them. Per germline, CDR1 MNHNY and CDR2 SVGAGI (reference sequence). In DNA, the CDR3 is TGTGCCAGCAGTTACAGAGGCGGGCTCAATGAAAAACTGTTTTTT. Encoded protein: CASSYRGGLNEKLFF.

This clonotype was seen at least ten times. The gene calls are TRBV6-6 and TRBJ2-5; D may be TRBD1 (5 bases). Trimming left V 0 bases short and J 7 bases short, with 9 bases between. Per the germline V gene, CDR1 is MNHNY and CDR2 is SVGAGI (reference sequence). CDR3 length equals 13 residues. This chain's CDR3 is CASSYSGEVTQYF. The CDR3 coding sequence is TGTGCCAGCAGTTACTCAGGGGAAGTGACCCAGTACTTC.

This clonotype was seen only a few times. The J gene is TRBJ2-1, the V gene TRBV4-1; maybe TRBD2 (6 bases). Between the trimmed V and J ends, which lost 4 bases and 7 bases, there was a span of 14 bases. This CDR3 is 14 amino acids long. CDR1 and CDR2 (germline): MGHRA, YSYEKL. CDR3 sequence reads: CASSPGARGNEQFF. CDR3 sequence (DNA): TGCGCCAGCAGCCCGGGAGCGCGCGGGAATGAGCAGTTCTTC.

In this sample, this clonotype turned up once. A much larger clone is a single base away; this may be a read error. The chain recombines TRBV12-3 or TRBV12-4 with TRBJ1-1; 7 positions agree with TRBD1. This CDR3 has 15 amino acids. The CDR3 loop is CANSPSRGRGTEAFF. CDR3 sequence (DNA): TGTGCCAACAGTCCTTCAAGGGGGCGAGGGACTGAAGCTTTCTTT.

This clonotype was picked up a small number of times. V gene TRBV12-3 or TRBV12-4 combines with J gene TRBJ2-1; 10 nucleotides match TRBD1. V shed 3 bases, J shed 0 bases, and the junction held 14 bases outside the gene matches. This CDR3 comprises 20 residues. The CDR3 is CASSFDRDRGRIRSYNEQFF. CDR3 nucleotides: TGTGCCAGCAGTTTTGACCGGGACAGGGGTCGTATCCGCTCCTACAATGAGCAGTTCTTC.

A few counts support this clonotype. The V gene is TRBV27, the J gene TRBJ2-2; a weak D match, TRBD2 (7 bases). The germline CDR1 and CDR2 sequences are MNHEY and SMNVEV (reference sequence). V shed 3 bases and J shed 3 bases, with 17 bases lying between them. This CDR3 is built from 17 residues. This CDR3 reads CASSFGGGLLDTGELFF. In DNA form, the CDR3 reads TGTGCCAGCAGTTTTGGGGGGGGCCTTCTTGACACCGGGGAGCTGTTTTTT.

CDR3 coding DNA: TGTGCCAGCAGCCCCCGGACTTCAGCCTATACGCAGTATTTT. Its protein is CASSPRTSAYTQYF. This chain connects TRBV5-6 to TRBJ2-3; the D gene is possibly TRBD2 (5 bases). Trimming cost V 4 bases and J 7 bases, with 16 bases left between them. This CDR3 region has 14 residues. The germline V gene encodes CDR1 SGHDT and CDR2 YYEEEE.

Worth noting for this clonotype: A much larger clone differs from this one at a single base, so this may be a read error. CDR3 nucleotide sequence: TGCAGTGCTGAAAGGCCCCGTGAAAAACTGTTTTTT. This codes for CSAERPREKLFF. The rearrangement joins TRBV20-1 to TRBJ1-4; D is ambiguous. The V and J ends lost 5 bases and 7 bases respectively, with 11 bases between them. The germline V gene encodes CDR1 DFQATT and CDR2 SNEGSKA (reference sequence). The CDR3 consists of 12 residues.

This clonotype was seen only a few times. The chain links TRBV11-2 to TRBJ2-6; a possible D gene is TRBD2 (7 bases). Germline CDR1 SGHAT, CDR2 FQNNGV. CDR3 length: 19 residues. V was pared by 2 bases and J by 0 bases, with 17 bases between. The CDR3 loop reads CASSLKGGDMYSGANVLTF. The DNA of the CDR3 is TGTGCCAGCAGCTTAAAAGGGGGGGACATGTACTCTGGGGCCAACGTCCTGACTTTC.

This chain joins TRBV6-6 and TRBJ1-5; 8 bases map to TRBD1. The ends lost 9 bases at V and 2 bases at J; junction bases unmatched: 9. The CDR3 spans 15 residues. The germline gives CDR1 MNHNY, CDR2 SVGAGI (reference sequence). The CDR3 is CASFQSDRGNQPQHF. The CDR3 DNA is TGTGCCAGTTTCCAATCGGACAGGGGCAATCAGCCCCAGCATTTT.

The chain recombines TRBV5-1 with TRBJ1-6, with a tentative D call TRBD1 (6 bases). Germline CDR1 SGHRS, CDR2 YFSETQ. This CDR3 region has 16 residues. Trimming stripped 4 bases from V and 4 bases from J, with 15 bases between. CDR3 nucleotides: TGCGCCAGCAGCCTCTCGACAGGCGAATATAATTCACCCCTCCACTTT. As protein: CASSLSTGEYNSPLHF.

In this sample, this clonotype turned up many times. This chain uses TRBV18 with TRBJ1-5, with unresolved D. V lost 3 bases to trimming and J lost 0 bases, with 12 bases between them. The CDR3 extends over 16 amino acids. Germline CDR1 KGHSH, CDR2 LQKENI. CDR3: CASSPEGQLSNQPQHF. In DNA, the CDR3 is TGTGCCAGCTCACCGGAGGGCCAGCTTAGCAATCAGCCCCAGCATTTT.

This clonotype has a count of ten or more. The V call is TRBV27, the J call TRBJ2-7; TRBD2 matches at 7 bases. The CDR3 contains 18 residues. Germline values: CDR1 MNHEY, CDR2 SMNVEV (reference sequence). V lost 3 bases to trimming and J lost 5 bases; unmatched junction nucleotides: 19. For the CDR3, the DNA is TGTGCCAGCAGTTTTTTAAGGCAGCGGGGTTGGAGAACTCACGAGCAGTACTTC. Protein sequence: CASSFLRQRGWRTHEQYF.

This clonotype has at least ten counts. The rearrangement uses TRBV20-1 and TRBJ2-1, with TRBD1 matching over 9 bases. Germline lookup yields CDR1 DFQATT and CDR2 SNEGSKA (reference sequence). The CDR3 runs to 16 residues. V gave up 3 bases and J gave up 8 bases; unmatched junction bases: 14. As DNA, the CDR3 is TGCAGTGCTAGGACCCGGGACAGGGCGGGATTAGATGAGCAGTTCTTC. Translation gives CSARTRDRAGLDEQFF.

This clonotype has ten or more counts. The chain joins TRBV29-1 to TRBJ1-2; 7 bases map to TRBD1. This CDR3 has 13 amino acids. Germline V lookup: CDR1 SQVTM, CDR2 ANQGSEA. V shed 7 bases and J 3 bases; nucleotides not matched to a gene: 8. In nucleotides, the CDR3 is TGCAGCGCCTACAGGGGATCGGACTATGGCTACACCTTC. Translating it yields CSAYRGSDYGYTF.

This clonotype came up many times. The V gene is TRBV20-1, the J gene TRBJ2-1; 9 bases fit TRBD2. CDR1 DFQATT and CDR2 SNEGSKA come from the germline V gene (reference sequence). After removal of 0 bases from V and 7 bases from J, the junction contained 7 bases not matched to a gene. The CDR3 loop spans 15 amino acids. CDR3 amino acids: CSARDGGGAGNEQFF. DNA for the CDR3: TGCAGTGCTAGAGACGGCGGGGGGGCCGGAAATGAGCAGTTCTTC.